This paragraph covers one TCR beta chain sequence. What it recognizes is unknown. V gave up 5 bases and J gave up 2 bases, with 18 bases separating them. CDR3 length: 16 residues. Germline CDR1 reads SGHNT; CDR2 reads YENEEA. In TCRdb, the reads were re-called with MiXCR into one record per CDR3 protein. Of roughly 80,000 distinct CDR3 sequences in the sample, 20% to 30% were seen once. This entry comes from a study of T cell repertoires in cytomegalovirus infection. On the study more broadly: As its CMV epitopes, the study selected recently identified HLA-C-restricted and well-studied HLA-B-restricted targets. The public TCR beta signatures pointed to both CMV infection and matching HLA type.

Study results and caveats: Cumulative frequency (of public TCR beta family members) identified carriers of CMV plus the relevant HLA. HLA-C-restricted TCR beta clonotypes specific for CMV led the ex vivo response.

This TCR derives from a human donor in good health (CMV status not recorded). Some clones in this sample may be carry-over from other donors' samples. The sequencing here drew on CD8+ T cells from cultured PBMCs, taken from culture after CMV antigen stimulation. The chain employs TRBV11-3 and TRBJ1-2; a possible D gene is TRBD1 (5 bases). The chain's CDR3 is CASSTGTPERNYGYTF. The CDR3 DNA reads TGTGCCAGCAGCACCGGGACTCCCGAGAGGAACTATGGCTACACCTTC. Full variable domain (remainder filled in from reference TRBV11-3 and TRBJ1-2): EAGVVQSPRYKIIEKKQPVAFWCNPISGHNTLYWYLQNLGQGPELLIRYENEEAVDDSQLPKDRFSAERLKGVDSTLKIQPAELGDSAVYLCASSTGTPERNYGYTFGSGTRLTVV.